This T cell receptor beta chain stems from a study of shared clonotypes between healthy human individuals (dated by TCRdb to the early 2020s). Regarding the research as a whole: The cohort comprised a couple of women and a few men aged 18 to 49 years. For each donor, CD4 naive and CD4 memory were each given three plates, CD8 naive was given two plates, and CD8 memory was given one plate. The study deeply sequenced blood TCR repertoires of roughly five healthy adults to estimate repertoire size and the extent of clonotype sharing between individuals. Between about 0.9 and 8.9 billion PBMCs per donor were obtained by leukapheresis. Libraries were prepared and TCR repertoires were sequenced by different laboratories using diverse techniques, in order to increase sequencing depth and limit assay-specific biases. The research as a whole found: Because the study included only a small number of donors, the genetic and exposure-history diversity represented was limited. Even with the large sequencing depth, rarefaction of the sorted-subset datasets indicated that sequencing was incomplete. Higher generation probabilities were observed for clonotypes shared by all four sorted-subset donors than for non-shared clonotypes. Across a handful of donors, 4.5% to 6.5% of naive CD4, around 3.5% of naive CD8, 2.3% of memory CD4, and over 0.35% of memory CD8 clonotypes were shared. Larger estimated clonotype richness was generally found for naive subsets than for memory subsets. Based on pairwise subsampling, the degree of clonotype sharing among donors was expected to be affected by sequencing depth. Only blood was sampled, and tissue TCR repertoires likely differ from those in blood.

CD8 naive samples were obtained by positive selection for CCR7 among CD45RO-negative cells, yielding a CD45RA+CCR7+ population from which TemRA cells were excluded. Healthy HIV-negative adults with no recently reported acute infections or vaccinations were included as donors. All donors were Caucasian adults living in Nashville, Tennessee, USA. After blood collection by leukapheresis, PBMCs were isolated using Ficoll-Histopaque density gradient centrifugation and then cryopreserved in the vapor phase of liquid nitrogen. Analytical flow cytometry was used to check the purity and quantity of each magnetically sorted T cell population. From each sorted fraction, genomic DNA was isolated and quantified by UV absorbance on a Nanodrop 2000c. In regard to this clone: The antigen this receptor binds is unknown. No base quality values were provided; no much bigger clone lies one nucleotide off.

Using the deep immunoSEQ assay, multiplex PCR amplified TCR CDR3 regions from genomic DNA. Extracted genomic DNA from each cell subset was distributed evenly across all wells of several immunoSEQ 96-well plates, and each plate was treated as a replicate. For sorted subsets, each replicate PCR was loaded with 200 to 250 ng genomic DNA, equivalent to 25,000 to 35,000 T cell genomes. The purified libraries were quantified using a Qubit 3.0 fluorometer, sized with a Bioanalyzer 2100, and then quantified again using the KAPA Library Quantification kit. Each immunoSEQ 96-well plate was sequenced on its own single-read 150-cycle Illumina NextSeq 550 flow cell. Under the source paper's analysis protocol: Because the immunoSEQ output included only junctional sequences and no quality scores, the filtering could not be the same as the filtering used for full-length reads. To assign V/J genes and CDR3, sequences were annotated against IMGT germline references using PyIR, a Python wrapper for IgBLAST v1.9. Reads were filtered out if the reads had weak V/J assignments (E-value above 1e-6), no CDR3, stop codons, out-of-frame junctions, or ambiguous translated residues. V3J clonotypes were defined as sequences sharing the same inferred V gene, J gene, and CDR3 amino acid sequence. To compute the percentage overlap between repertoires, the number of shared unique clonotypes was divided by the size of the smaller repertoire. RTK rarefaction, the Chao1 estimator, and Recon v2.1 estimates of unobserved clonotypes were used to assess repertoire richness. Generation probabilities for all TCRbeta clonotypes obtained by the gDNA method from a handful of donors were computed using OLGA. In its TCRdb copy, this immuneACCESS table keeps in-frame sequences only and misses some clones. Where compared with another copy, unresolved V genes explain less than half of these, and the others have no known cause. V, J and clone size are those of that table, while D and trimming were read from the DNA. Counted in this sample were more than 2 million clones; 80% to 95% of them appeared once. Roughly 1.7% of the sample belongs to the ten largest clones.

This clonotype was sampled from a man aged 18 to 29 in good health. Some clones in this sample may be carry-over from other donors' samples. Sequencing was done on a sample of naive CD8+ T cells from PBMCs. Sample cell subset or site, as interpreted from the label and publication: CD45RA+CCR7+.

In nucleotides, the sequence is TGTGCCAGCAGCTTGGGGGGCAGACGATATAGCAATCAGCCCCAGCATTTT. It translates as CASSLGGRRYSNQPQHF. In this chain, TRBV5-8 is recombined with TRBJ1-5; TRBD1 is possibly the D segment (5 matching bases). The V end loses 0 bases and the J end loses 0 bases, and a stretch of 13 bases separates them. Taken from cysteine to phenylalanine, the CDR3 has 17 residues. The retained sequence is limited to the CDR3, 51 bases, with the frame set at the first base. From the germline V gene, CDR1 is SGHTS and CDR2 is YDEGEE.